The 17 T cell receptor beta chains listed next were all sequenced from one sample in a study of neoadjuvant anti-PD-1 for oral cavity cancer. This sample's time point: after neoadjuvant nivolumab, at surgical resection. The protocol was immunoSEQ multiplex PCR, while the TCRdb copy is restricted to in-frame clones and leaves out a portion. This table holds 9,500 to 15,000 clones, 71% found once. Here the sequenced sample was PBMCs, taken after nivolumab (anti-PD-1) treatment. These receptors were collected from a person between 40 and 80 years old with oral cavity squamous cell carcinoma.

This clone was recorded once. J is TRBJ2-1 and V is TRBV5-1, with 9 bases fitting TRBD2. The CDR3 runs to 15 residues. V lost 4 bases and J lost 4; bases outside the gene matches: 6. Germline lookup yields CDR1 SGHRS and CDR2 YFSETQ. CDR3 DNA: TGCGCCAGCAGCGAGGGACTAGCTAAATACAATGAGCAGTTCTTC. This translates into CASSEGLAKYNEQFF.

The chain carries TRBV4-1 and TRBJ1-5, with no clear D. CDR3 length equals 14 residues. The V and J ends lost 6 bases and 2 bases respectively, with 11 bases between them. CDR1 is MGHRA, CDR2 YSYEKL, per germline. The CDR3 DNA reads as TGCGCCAGCAGGTCGCTTTACGGCAATCAGCCCCAGCATTTT. Protein: CASRSLYGNQPQHF.

The chain couples TRBV19 to TRBJ2-7; no clear D. V shed 2 bases and J shed 5 bases, with 4 bases lying between them. The germline CDR1 and CDR2 sequences are LNHDA and SQIVND (reference sequence). The CDR3 contains 11 residues. CDR3 amino acids: CASSIHNEQYF. CDR3 in DNA: TGTGCCAGTAGTATACACAACGAGCAGTACTTC.

As for this clone: Its ends do not fully match the called genes, so a read error is possible. The chain joins TRBV7-7 to TRBJ2-5; D is unclear. This CDR3 is 13 amino acids long. Germline V lookup: CDR1 SSHAT, CDR2 FNYEAQ (reference sequence). CDR3 residues: CASSLMNQETQYF. In DNA, the CDR3 is TGTGCTAGCAGCTTAATGAACCAAGAGACCCAGTACTTC.

The J gene is TRBJ2-1, the V gene TRBV5-4; 13 bases line up with TRBD2. The germline gives CDR1 SGHNT, CDR2 YYREEE (reference sequence). V lost 3 bases, J lost 7 bases, and 4 bases stayed unmatched. This CDR3 has 15 amino acids. The chain's CDR3 is CASSSGLAGQNEQFF. CDR3 DNA: TGTGCCAGCAGCTCGGGACTAGCGGGACAGAATGAGCAGTTCTTC. The full variable domain, with the rest looked up from reference TRBV5-4 and TRBJ2-1, is ETGVTQSPTHLIKTRGQQVTLRCSSQSGHNTVSWYQQALGQGPQFIFQYYREEENGRGNFPPRFSGLQFPNYSSELNVNALELDDSALYLCASSSGLAGQNEQFFGPGTRLTVL.

The genes are TRBV11-2 and TRBJ2-1; D possibly corresponds to TRBD2 (5 bases). Trimming shortened V by 5 bases and J by 4 bases, and 18 bases separated the two germline ends. The CDR3 spans 16 residues. Germline CDR1 is SGHAT and CDR2 is FQNNGV. CDR3 residues: CASSLRRTGRYNEQFF. The DNA of the CDR3 is TGTGCCAGCAGCCTGCGGAGGACGGGAAGATACAATGAGCAGTTCTTC.

The V and J genes are TRBV27 and TRBJ1-5; no firm D call. CDR3 size: 14 residues. Germline V gives CDR1 MNHEY, CDR2 SMNVEV (reference sequence). V dropped 3 bases and J dropped 4 bases, with 10 bases sitting between them. The DNA for the CDR3 is TGTGCCAGCAGTTTCGTTTACGGGAATCAGCCCCAGCATTTT. Translated: CASSFVYGNQPQHF.

The genes are TRBV10-3 and TRBJ1-1; tentative D call: TRBD1 (6 bases). Germline assignment: CDR1 ENHRY and CDR2 SYGVKD. CDR3 length equals 14 residues. The germline V and J ends were trimmed by 4 bases and 4 bases, with 13 bases remaining between them. DNA for the CDR3: TGTGCCATCAGTGGGTCAGGGGTGGGCACTGAAGCTTTCTTT. Its protein product is CAISGSGVGTEAFF.

J is TRBJ2-7 and V is TRBV4-1, with D unresolved. The germline V gene encodes CDR1 MGHRA and CDR2 YSYEKL. The CDR3 has 15 amino acids. V was clipped by 5 bases and J by 2 bases, with 16 bases between them. The CDR3 region is CASSSTRTLTYEQYF. The CDR3 DNA is TGCGCCAGCAGCTCTACTCGGACCCTGACCTACGAGCAGTACTTC.

The rearrangement joins TRBV5-6 to TRBJ2-2; weak D call: TRBD2 (6 bases). Germline CDR1 and CDR2: SGHDT and YYEEEE. CDR3 length: 16 residues. Between the trimmed V and J ends, which lost 0 bases and 5 bases, there was a span of 14 bases. CDR3 residues: CASSLAGGSGTGELFF. The CDR3 region has the DNA TGTGCCAGCAGCTTGGCCGGGGGATCGGGGACCGGGGAGCTGTTTTTT.

V and J are TRBV10-1 and TRBJ2-2, with D hard to call. This CDR3 has 15 residues. The germline gives CDR1 WNHNN, CDR2 SYGVQD (reference sequence). V lost 3 bases and J lost 0, with 8 bases in between. This CDR3 reads CASSESYTNTGELFF. In nucleotides, the CDR3 is TGCGCCAGCAGTGAATCTTACACGAACACCGGGGAGCTGTTTTTT.

The chain carries TRBV27 and TRBJ1-2; a possible D gene is TRBD1 (6 bases). Looked up from germline, CDR1 is MNHEY and CDR2 is SMNVEV (reference sequence). Trimming took 8 bases from V and 4 from J, leaving 23 bases between them. This CDR3 region has 16 residues. CDR3 protein: CASSPPTGGGFYGYTF. Written as DNA, the CDR3 is TGTGCCAGCTCCCCCCCGACAGGCGGTGGATTCTATGGCTACACCTTC.

J is TRBJ1-1 and V is TRBV15; D is uncertain. This CDR3 has 18 residues. V gave up 4 bases and J gave up 7 bases, with 28 bases separating them. CDR1 and CDR2 from the germline V gene are LNHNV and YYDKDF (reference sequence). CDR3 loop: CATSKRVFYSQTRREAFF. The CDR3 nucleotides read TGTGCCACCAGCAAAAGGGTGTTTTACAGCCAGACTCGACGTGAAGCTTTCTTT.

This clone was observed a handful of times. J is TRBJ2-3 and V is TRBV21-1; TRBD1 was called by the table and not checked on the DNA. TRBV21-1 is flagged as a pseudogene. The CDR3 contains 16 residues. In DNA, the CDR3 is TGTGCCAGCAGCCCCGGGACAGGGGTTTGCACAGATACGCAGTATTTT. This codes for CASSPGTGVCTDTQYF.

The chain employs TRBV5-8 and TRBJ2-3, with D perhaps matching TRBD2 (5 bases). This CDR3 is 15 amino acids long. Trimming left V 6 bases short and J 0 bases short, with 14 bases between. Germline CDR1 SGHTS, CDR2 YDEGEE. The CDR3 region has the DNA TGTGCCAGCAAGAAAGCGGTTACAAGCACAGATACGCAGTATTTT. As protein: CASKKAVTSTDTQYF.

The chain combines TRBV15 with TRBJ2-7; tentatively, D is TRBD1 (6 bases). This CDR3 spans 15 amino acids. Trimming took 0 bases from V and 2 from J, leaving 11 bases between them. CDR1 is LNHNV, CDR2 YYDKDF, per germline (reference sequence). The CDR3 nucleotides are TGTGCCACCAGCAGAGAGAGGACAGTCCCCTACGAGCAGTACTTC. This sequence encodes CATSRERTVPYEQYF.

This sequence joins TRBV6-1 and TRBJ2-3; TRBD2 matches at 13 bases. In germline, CDR1 is MNHNS, CDR2 SASEGT. J lost 6 bases, V lost 7 bases, and 7 bases had no gene match. The CDR3 totals 15 residues. The CDR3 coding sequence is TGTGCCAGCACCTCGGGACTAGCGGGAATGGATACGCAGTATTTT. Its translation: CASTSGLAGMDTQYF.